This T cell receptor beta chain was identified in a study of cytomegalovirus exposure and HLA in healthy donors (dated by TCRdb to the late 2010s). At the level of the whole study: An earlier analysis of some 600 of the donors reported under 300 Gb of sequence data and 95 million to 140 million unique TCR beta sequences obtained from roughly 180 million T cells. Approximately 300 gigabases of sequencing data and around 80 million unique TCR sequences made up an early release that covered around 640 HLA-typed donors. Of the 300 to 400 genotyped donors, about 84% fell in the genetic ancestry cluster associated with self-reported Caucasian donors. The study aimed to test whether cataloging public T cell receptors could reveal signatures of past pathogen exposure. The study profiled the T cell repertoires of hundreds of subjects by immunosequencing and related them to cytomegalovirus serostatus. In addition to the first cohort of 500 to 850 subjects, a separate validation cohort of around 110 different subjects was used. High-throughput TCR immunosequencing, statistical association of individual TCRs with disease status, and machine learning were combined to predict cytomegalovirus infection status. To study patterns of TCR occurrence, a later analysis re-analyzed previously published TCR beta repertoires from more than 550 donors and added high-resolution HLA genotyping. Rather than drawing on any new phenotypic data, the later analysis identified candidate immune exposures from TCR beta sequences and the way those sequences occurred across donors. To decide whether each TCR beta V gene segment behaved as functional or pseudogenic, an earlier analysis of some 600 of the donors relied on high-throughput TCR beta sequencing. Donor age, sex, ethnicity and CMV serostatus were compiled together with the repertoire data. A later genetic analysis took genome-wide SNP genotypes for about 65% of the roughly 670 donors and used that subset as a discovery cohort. Every discovery cohort repertoire had been produced on one sequencing platform. Both class I and class II loci were covered by HLA typing, at four-digit resolution. Typing coverage varied by locus: roughly 629-640 donors for A, B, C, DRB1 and DQB1; under 550 for DQA1; 606 for DPA1; approximately 450 for DPB1. Several DR-DQ haplotypes were treated as single units for association and clustering because of strong linkage in the cohort. Among around 400 genotyped donors of the cohort, an average of about 240,000 unique TCR beta nucleotide sequences were sequenced per donor, roughly 18% of them non-productive.

As for this clone: Its antigen is currently not known. No base quality values were provided; no much bigger clone lies one nucleotide off.

The cohort consisted of hundreds of healthy bone marrow donors. At the time of sampling, every cohort member was nominally healthy, though immune exposures that went unrecorded were likely present. The donor tested CMV seronegative, placing the donor among the roughly 340 seronegative members of the cohort. A peripheral blood sample was provided by each donor, and peripheral blood mononuclear cells were used for TCR beta sequencing. Genomic DNA was extracted from the blood cell samples with the Qiagen DNeasy Blood Extraction Kit. Libraries were made using the immunoSEQ multiplex PCR assay. For the multiplex PCR, a mixture combining 60 forward primers for TCR Vbeta segments and 13 reverse primers for TCR Jbeta segments was used. Amplification of the CDR3 region of rearranged TCR beta genes was performed with a multiplex PCR assay on genomic DNA. The Illumina HiSeq System was used to sequence the amplified TCR beta libraries as 87-base-pair reads. The original methods were these. A later analysis counted 75 million to 100 million unique TCR beta chains across the roughly 700 repertoires, and around 9.9 million of these chains were shared by at least two donors. To remove PCR and sequencing errors, raw reads were error-corrected and collapsed into unique sequences using a nearest-neighbor algorithm that merged closely related sequences. Alignment of CDR3 sequences to IMGT reference sequences was used to assign V, D and J gene segments. Each retained sequence needed at least a six-nucleotide match to both a V gene segment and a J gene segment. A rearrangement was called productive if the CDR3 had no stop codons and remained in frame with V and J, and every other rearrangement was called non-productive. CDR3 was defined by IMGT convention, running from the second conserved V-encoded cysteine to the conserved J-encoded phenylalanine. The earlier analysis of 500 to 750 of the donors excluded any sequence lacking an unambiguous match to a single V gene segment. In an earlier analysis of approximately 500 of the donors, a V segment was called functional when productive rearrangements were above 56.7%, and segregating when the standard deviation between donors exceeded 5%. To diagnose cytomegalovirus status from the catalog of TCR beta chain sequences, a statistical classification framework was built. In a later analysis, V and J genes were assigned by comparing TCR nucleotide sequences against IMGT/GENE-DB human TR gene sequences. Using the TCRdist pipeline, a later analysis assigned CDR3 sequences along with most-parsimonious VDJ recombination scenarios. In a later analysis, every TCR beta chain was defined by the combination of its CDR3 amino acid sequence and its V-gene family, and reads without a unique V-gene family were dropped. To address suspected cross-contamination and a sequencing artifact, a later analysis removed roughly 580 highly shared, low-generation-probability nucleotide sequences. In a later analysis, a clonal expansion index was calculated for each public chain from normalized within-repertoire ranks of inferred template counts. In a later analysis, generation probabilities were computed using a VDJ recombination model fitted to out-of-frame rearrangements, and the results were checked against IGoR. Hypergeometric tests were used in a later analysis to score TCR-TCR, TCR-HLA and TCR-CMV co-occurrence, with a repertoire-size bias correction applied to the TCR pairs. To estimate false discovery rates, a later analysis permuted the HLA or CMV assignments 20 times. In a later analysis, co-occurring TCRs were grouped with DBSCAN, and TCRdist sequence similarity was added when clustering was performed within HLA-allele-positive subsets. For co-occurrence clustering, repertoires with fewer than 30,000 or more than 120,000 public chains were excluded, along with a handful of repertoires with anomalous nucleotide sharing. Held by TCRdb, this immuneACCESS table contains in-frame sequences only and omits some clones. Under half of the omission traces to an unresolved V gene where checked; the cause of the rest is unknown. That table is the source of V, J and clone size, and D and trimming were worked out from the DNA. The sample records 140,000 to 150,000 clones, less than 90% of which are singletons. The ten biggest clones cover more than 2% of the sample.

The research as a whole found: In a later genetic analysis, fewer N-insertions in productive TCRs were reported among donors in an Asian-associated ancestry cluster than the roughly 640-donor mean. Most CMV-associated TCR beta chains appeared to be HLA-restricted in a later analysis, and the HLA associations seemed to be driven largely by CMV exposure. The 87-base-pair reads could not distinguish some IMGT-functional V segments, including TRBV6-2 and TRBV6-3, so those segments were excluded. A later analysis reported that several top co-occurrence clusters appeared linked to parvovirus B19, influenza, CMV and Epstein-Barr virus. The classifier was reported to diagnose cytomegalovirus status with high specificity and sensitivity in both the original and validation cohorts. A cluster of highly shared sequence variants was judged likely to represent a technical artifact of the sequencing pipeline. Because some donors lacked HLA typing at each locus, the association tests relied only on the typed subset. Three of the identified cytomegalovirus-associated TCR beta chains were confirmed in vitro to be specific for cytomegalovirus antigens. A total of 150 to 200 TCR beta chains were listed by the study as associated with cytomegalovirus. About 17 rarely observed V segments, including chromosome 9 orphons, were excluded from the earlier analysis of about 610 of the donors because counts were too low. According to a later analysis, TCR association rates differed among HLA loci, with DRB1 alleles showing the most associated TCRs and HLA-C alleles showing the fewest. The presence/absence analyses assumed that sequencing depth was roughly uniform across donors, and that assumption may not be true. A further reported finding was that TCR beta sequences accurately predicted the HLA-A and HLA-B alleles for most subjects in the first cohort. A later genetic analysis associated a missense DCLRE1C variant with V-gene and J-gene trimming of TCR beta chains, and an independent cohort replicated the association. In this cohort, only TCR beta chains were sequenced, and detectable features were limited by the absence of alpha or paired-chain data. CMV serostatus was the only immune exposure information available for the cohort. At a false discovery rate of 0.05, a later analysis linked some 18,000 TCR beta sequences to specific HLA alleles. Linkage disequilibrium might explain the correlated functional status among segregating V segments, but an unknown experimental factor could not be excluded. The authors suggested that the approach could potentially be extended to other disease states and immunological phenotypes. A later analysis found that HLA-associated TCR beta chains were more clonally expanded and had lower generation probabilities than equally common non-associated chains. While some public TCRs were present in many individuals, most TCR sequences turned up only very rarely across donors. An earlier analysis of approximately 500 of the donors showed that most TCR beta V segments appeared in productive rearrangements either about 87% or about 30% of the time, which broadly matched IMGT annotations. When HLA alleles, especially DR and DQ, strongly co-occurred, TCR associations were difficult to assign to individual alleles.

Here V drops 10 bases and J drops 2 bases, and the junction holds 6 bases not matched to any gene. Including the terminal cysteine and phenylalanine, the CDR3 comprises 14 residues. Only the CDR3 region is kept as DNA, spanning 42 bases read in frame from base 1. CDR1 is given as LNHDA and CDR2 as SQIVND, both from the germline V gene (reference sequence). The sequence is built from TRBV19 and TRBJ2-2, with 8 bases in between that match TRBD1. Sequencing was done on a sample of PBMCs. The sequence came from a boy between 2 and 15 years old in good health and CMV-seronegative. The CDR3 reads CATTDRENTGELFF. The DNA sequence is TGTGCCACCACGGACAGGGAAAACACCGGGGAGCTGTTTTTT.